This TCR beta chain was identified during a study of cytomegalovirus exposure and HLA in healthy donors. CDR1 is MNHEY and CDR2 is SVGAGI in the germline V gene. The J segment lost 5 bases and the V segment lost 5 bases, leaving 11 bases of the junction unmatched. The CDR3 totals 15 residues. This clone appeared once. Its antigen is not identified. Study outcomes and limitations: Researchers catalogued some 160 TCR beta chains as cytomegalovirus-associated. Productive status was seen about 90% or about 30% of the time for most TCR beta V segments in an earlier analysis. Presence/absence analyses assumed roughly uniform sequencing depth across donors. Equally common other TCR beta chains were less clonally expanded than HLA-associated ones, a later analysis found.

Amplification used 60 Vbeta primers and 13 Jbeta primers. Assay used: immunoSEQ multiplex PCR; TCRdb lists only in-frame clones, some missing. The repertoire has roughly 140,000 clones, roughly 80% of them found once; the top ten carry approximately 6%. The specimen was PBMCs. V gene TRBV6-5 combines with J gene TRBJ2-5; 7 bases fit TRBD1. This TCR derives from a man between 25 and 39 years old in good health and CMV-seropositive. CDR3: CASSTRHRGEETQYF. DNA of the CDR3: TGTGCCAGCAGTACCCGCCACAGGGGCGAGGAGACCCAGTACTTC.